The present entry profiles one T cell receptor beta chain with its context. The data were taken from a study of blood T cell repertoires in COVID-19. Repertoires were generated with immunoSEQ multiplex PCR, while TCRdb's copy carries only in-frame clones and drops some. This sample has hundreds of thousands of clones, with over 85% found just once. Per germline, CDR1 LNHNV and CDR2 YYDKDF (reference sequence). The V gene lost 3 bases and the J gene lost 10 bases, with 15 bases spanning the gap. The CDR3 is 13 residues long. The chain has TRBV15 and TRBJ1-1, with D possibly being TRBD1 (5 bases). The TCR sequence derives from a man aged 60-69 years who had recovered from COVID-19. The material sequenced was PBMCs or T cells enriched from blood (not recorded which). DNA of the CDR3: TGTGCCACCAGCAGCTATATAAACGGGGGAGCTTTCTTT. Amino acid sequence: CATSSYINGGAFF. The full variable domain, with the rest looked up from reference TRBV15 and TRBJ1-1, is DAMVIQNPRYQVTQFGKPVTLSCSQTLNHNVMYWYQQKSSQAPKLLFHYYDKDFNNEADTPDNFQSRRPNTSFCFLDIRSPGLGDTAMYLCATSSYINGGAFFGQGTRLTVV.